These T cell receptor beta chains were read from a single sample in a study of T-cell reconstitution after alpha-beta-depleted transplantation in children. TCRdb ran MiXCR on the PCR reads and lists one entry per CDR3 protein. This table has some 350,000 distinct CDR3 sequences, around a tenth appearing once. The sequencing here drew on PBMCs from the stem cell graft donor, taken from the stem cell graft. The receptors derive from a human donor who donated a stem cell graft to a child with acute lymphoblastic leukemia. Both conserved end residues are part of each CDR3. D genes are given only for firm matches. Not every row has a clone size; where given, it reads once, few, many or a size class.

TRBV20-1	TRBJ2-7	few	.	TGCAGTGCCTCACCTTGGGGGATGGATGATTACGAGCAGTACTTC	CSASPWGMDDYEQYF
TRBV28	TRBJ2-2	few	.	TGTGCCACCCATCCTGGGCTAAACGACGCCGGGGAGCTGTTTTTT	CATHPGLNDAGELFF
TRBV4-1	TRBJ2-1	few	TRBD2	TGCGCCAGCAGCCAAAGCGACGGGCGGGAGGGACCTTACAATGAGCAGTTCTTC	CASSQSDGREGPYNEQFF
TRBV28	TRBJ1-1	few	.	TGTGCCAGCACATTTGCGGGGGGGCGAATGTCTCGAGCTTTCTTT	CASTFAGGRMSRAFF
TRBV6-1	TRBJ2-1	.	TRBD1	TGTGCCAGCAGGACAGGGGGCTACTACAATGAGCAGTTCTTC	CASRTGGYYNEQFF
TRBV20-1	TRBJ1-5	many	.	TGCAGTGTTGGGACTAGCAATCAGCCCCAGCATTTT	CSVGTSNQPQHF
TRBV7-2	TRBJ2-3	.	TRBD2	TGTGCCAGCAGCTTAGCTTGGGGGGGGGATCCAGATACGCAGTATTTT	CASSLAWGGDPDTQYF
TRBV7-6	TRBJ2-2	.	TRBD2	TGTGCCAGCAGCTTAGGACTAGCGGGAACCTCTGGGGACACCGGGGAGCTGTTTTTT	CASSLGLAGTSGDTGELFF
TRBV24-1	TRBJ2-1	few	TRBD2	TGTGCCACCAGTGATAAAGGGGGGGGCTTCGGACTAGCGAGGTATGAGCAGTTCTTC	CATSDKGGGFGLARYEQFF
TRBV3-1	TRBJ2-1	many	.	TGTGCCAGCAGCTACCGACTGGAGCAGTTCTTC	CASSYRLEQFF
TRBV25-1	TRBJ2-5	.	.	TGTGCCAGCAGTGAACCCGACAGGTACCAAGAGACCCAGTACTTC	CASSEPDRYQETQYF
TRBV11-2	TRBJ2-3	.	TRBD2	TGTGCCAGCAGCTTAAGGGGGACTAGCGGGACTATTAGCACAGATACGCAGTATTTT	CASSLRGTSGTISTDTQYF
TRBV12-3/TRBV12-4	TRBJ2-7	few	.	TGTGCCAGCACCTTGAGGGCAGGGGCTTACGAGCAGTACTTC	CASTLRAGAYEQYF
TRBV5-5	TRBJ2-7	.	.	TGTGCCAGCAGCTCCATTAGCGGCTCCTACGAGCAGTACTTC	CASSSISGSYEQYF
TRBV20-1	TRBJ2-1	.	TRBD2	TGCAGTGCCGTAGCGGGACACGATGAGCAGTTCTTC	CSAVAGHDEQFF
TRBV27	TRBJ2-1	many	.	TGTGCCAGCAGTTTAGTGGGACACGTCTACAATGAGCAGTTCTTC	CASSLVGHVYNEQFF
TRBV4-1	TRBJ1-2	.	.	TGCGCCAGCAGCCAAAAAACAGGGACGAACTATGGCTACACCTTC	CASSQKTGTNYGYTF
TRBV10-1	TRBJ2-3	.	.	TGCGCCAGCAGTGAGGGCCCGGGTCCGAGCACAGATACGCAGTATTTT	CASSEGPGPSTDTQYF
TRBV4-2	TRBJ2-3	few	TRBD2	TGTGCCAGCAGCCAAGCAAGCGGGAGAGCAGATACGCAGTATTTT	CASSQASGRADTQYF
TRBV12-3/TRBV12-4	TRBJ2-5	.	.	TGTGCCAGCAGTTTTCAGGCCCGCCGGACCCAGTACTTC	CASSFQARRTQYF
TRBV4-3	TRBJ2-7	few	.	TGCGCCAGCAGCCAAGATCCTGCCGCCTACTACGAGCAGTACTTC	CASSQDPAAYYEQYF
TRBV7-9	TRBJ2-7	.	.	TGTGCCAGCAGCTTCTTACAGGGCCCGGTCCCCTACGAGCAGTACTTC	CASSFLQGPVPYEQYF